Below are 17 T cell receptor beta chains sequenced from a single sample in a study of tumor and adjacent non-tumor tissue in lung cancer. A modified ARM-PCR protocol with three rounds of nested PCR amplified TCRbeta. TCRdb reanalysed the multiplex PCR reads using MiXCR and keeps one entry per CDR3 protein. This sample has 90,000 or so distinct CDR3 sequences, with about 66% found just once. No cell sorting was done before RNA was extracted from the tissue. Sequenced: lung tumor tissue. The receptor set was obtained from a man between 65 and 85 years old with non-small cell lung cancer.

The chain uses TRBV2 and TRBJ1-3; D is possibly TRBD1 (5 bases). Trimming took 1 base from V and 4 from J, leaving 8 bases between them. CDR3 length: 14 amino acids. CDR1 and CDR2 from the germline V gene are SNHLY and FYNNEI. The CDR3 DNA sequence: TGTGCCAGCAGTGAAGGGGGACGAGGAAACACCATATATTTT. Its translation: CASSEGGRGNTIYF.

Turning to this clonotype: This may be a read error, as it is one base from a much larger clone. The V call is TRBV6-1, the J call TRBJ2-1, with 9 bases aligning to TRBD1. V lost 7 bases and J lost 6; bases outside the gene matches: 10. The germline CDR1 and CDR2 sequences are MNHNS and SASEGT. The CDR3 consists of 15 residues. For the CDR3, the DNA is TGTGCCAGCAAGATACCCAAGACAGGGGGCAATGAGCAGTTCTTC. Its translation: CASKIPKTGGNEQFF.

This clonotype showed up many times. The chain links TRBV10-2 to TRBJ1-2; D gene uncertain. The CDR3 spans 13 residues. Trimming took off 5 bases at V and 2 bases at J, with 9 bases between the two ends. From germline, CDR1 is WSHSY and CDR2 SAAADI. In DNA form, the CDR3 reads TGCGCCAGCAGTTATGGCAGGAACTATGGCTACACCTTC. Amino acids: CASSYGRNYGYTF.

Notes on this clonotype: A read error may explain this, as a much larger clone is one base away. This chain links TRBV20-1 with TRBJ2-3; no clear D. Germline CDR1 reads DFQATT; CDR2 reads SNEGSKA (reference sequence). V dropped 7 bases and J dropped 1 base, with 12 bases sitting between them. CDR3 length equals 13 residues. The CDR3 DNA follows: TGCAGTGTTCCCTATCCGGGCACAGATACGCAGTATTTT. It translates to CSVPYPGTDTQYF.

This clonotype turned up a few times. A much larger clone differs from this one at a single base, so this may be a read error. The chain has TRBV7-9 and TRBJ2-4; tentative D call: TRBD1 (6 bases). The CDR3 sequence is 13 residues long. Germline values: CDR1 SEHNR, CDR2 FQNEAQ (reference sequence). CDR3 coding DNA: TGTACCAGCAGCCCAGAGGGACATAGCATTCAGTACTTC. Amino acids: CTSSPEGHSIQYF.

About this clonotype itself: Germline is not matched at one junction end, which may reflect a read error. The V and J genes are TRBV10-3 and TRBJ2-7; 10 positions match TRBD2. The CDR3 has 14 residues. Germline loops: CDR1 ENHRY, CDR2 SYGVKD. CDR3 sequence reads: CASVAGGGSYKQYF. Written as DNA, the CDR3 is TGCGCATCAGTAGCGGGGGGTGGTTCCTACAAGCAGTACTTC.

This clonotype was observed many times. J is TRBJ1-3 and V is TRBV20-1, with TRBD1 as a possible D gene (5 bases). V lost 3 bases to trimming and J lost 0 bases, with 9 bases between them. Germline V CDR1 and CDR2: DFQATT, SNEGSKA (reference sequence). The CDR3 runs to 14 residues. CDR3 bases: TGCAGTGCTAGGGGTGGGGGCTCTGGAAACACCATATATTTT. It specifies CSARGGGSGNTIYF.

Notes on this clonotype: Lacking the conserved final phenylalanine or tryptophan, this CDR3 likely reflects a read error. The genes are TRBV29-1 and TRBJ2-3; D ambiguous. Trimming took 8 bases from V and 5 from J, leaving 11 bases between them. This CDR3 is 11 amino acids long. Germline CDR1 and CDR2: SQVTM and ANQGSEA. This CDR3 reads CSTFRIDTQYY. In DNA, the CDR3 is TGCAGCACCTTCCGAATAGATACGCAGTATTAT.

The V gene is TRBV20-1, the J gene TRBJ1-5; TRBD1 agrees at 7 bases. CDR1 is DFQATT and CDR2 is SNEGSKA in the germline V gene (reference sequence). This CDR3 region has 14 residues. The CDR3 nucleotides are TGCAATGCGGCGGGACAGACTTACAATCAGCCCCAGCATTTT. Encoded protein: CNAAGQTYNQPQHF.

On this clonotype itself: The missing conserved phenylalanine or tryptophan at the end of this CDR3 makes a read error likely. The DNA is omitted, as the CDR3 cannot be located on it reliably, and the CDR3 follows TCRdb's listing. V gene TRBV11-2 combines with J gene TRBJ2-1. CDR1 SGHAT and CDR2 FQNNGV come from the germline V gene. The CDR3 comprises 15 residues, both ends counted. The chain's CDR3 is CASSPEPGQYNEHFY.

This clonotype was observed a few times. This may be a read error, as it is one base from a much larger clone. This rearrangement joins TRBV13 to TRBJ2-5, with 8 bases that match TRBD1. The germline V gene has CDR1 PRHDT and CDR2 FYEKMQ (reference sequence). The CDR3 is 15 residues long. V dropped 5 bases and J dropped 2; count of bases not matched to a gene: 7. CDR3 protein: CASSTWTGRQETQYF. The CDR3 nucleotides are TGTGCCAGCAGCACCTGGACAGGGCGACAAGAGACCCAGTACTTC.

As concerns this clonotype: A much bigger clone sits one base away, suggesting this may be a read error. J is TRBJ1-2 and V is TRBV10-3, with TRBD1 matching over 7 bases. The germline gives CDR1 ENHRY, CDR2 SYGVKD. This CDR3 region has 14 residues. The CDR3 bases are TGTACCATCAAGGGGACAGACCGGGACGATGGCTACACCTTC. As protein: CTIKGTDRDDGYTF.

This clonotype has a handful of counts. This clone may be a read error of a much larger clone one base away. This chain links TRBV10-2 with TRBJ2-7; maybe TRBD1 (6 bases). V shed 3 bases and J shed 4 bases, with 16 bases lying between them. CDR1 is WSHSY and CDR2 is SAAADI in the germline V gene. The CDR3 is made up of 15 amino acids. The CDR3 coding sequence is TGCGCCAGCAGTGACTCCCACAGGGTTCTGTACGAGCAGTACTTC. This encodes CASSDSHRVLYEQYF.

In regard to this clonotype: This likely comes from a read error, as the CDR3 has no conserved phenylalanine or tryptophan at its end. CDR3 DNA: TGCAGCGTTGTGCCGGTAGGGGAAGAGACCCAGTACTTA. This sequence encodes CSVVPVGEETQYL. V gene TRBV29-1 combines with J gene TRBJ2-5; possible D gene TRBD1, 5 bases. V lost 4 bases, J lost 3 bases, and 12 bases lay in between. The CDR3 is 13 residues long. CDR1 SQVTM and CDR2 ANQGSEA come from the germline V gene.

With respect to this clonotype: The germline gene is not matched at one end of the junction; a read error may be the cause. The J gene is TRBJ1-2, the V gene TRBV28; no firm D call. Germline lookup yields CDR1 MDHEN and CDR2 SYDVKM. There are 14 residues in the CDR3. CDR3 residues: CDSSLWMGAYGYIF. The CDR3 DNA reads TGTGACAGCAGTTTATGGATGGGAGCCTATGGCTACATCTTC.

To note about this clonotype: One end of the junction varies from germline; a read error may be responsible. The chain is built from TRBV14 and TRBJ2-1, with D perhaps matching TRBD1 or TRBD2 (7 bases each). CDR1 SGHDN and CDR2 FVKESK come from the germline V gene. This CDR3 is 17 amino acids long. This CDR3 is CASNRRGGVGSYNEQLF. Here the CDR3 DNA reads TGTGCCAGCAACCGCAGGGGGGGAGTCGGGTCCTACAATGAGCAGTTATTC.

The sample holds a few counts of this clonotype. The chain links TRBV6-2 or TRBV6-3 to TRBJ2-1; D is ambiguous. V was trimmed by 5 bases and J by 8 bases, leaving 10 bases between them. CDR1 and CDR2 (germline): MNHEY, SVGEGT. The CDR3 has 12 residues. The CDR3 sequence is CASSGPTDEQFF. CDR3 in DNA: TGTGCCAGCAGTGGTCCTACGGATGAGCAGTTCTTC.